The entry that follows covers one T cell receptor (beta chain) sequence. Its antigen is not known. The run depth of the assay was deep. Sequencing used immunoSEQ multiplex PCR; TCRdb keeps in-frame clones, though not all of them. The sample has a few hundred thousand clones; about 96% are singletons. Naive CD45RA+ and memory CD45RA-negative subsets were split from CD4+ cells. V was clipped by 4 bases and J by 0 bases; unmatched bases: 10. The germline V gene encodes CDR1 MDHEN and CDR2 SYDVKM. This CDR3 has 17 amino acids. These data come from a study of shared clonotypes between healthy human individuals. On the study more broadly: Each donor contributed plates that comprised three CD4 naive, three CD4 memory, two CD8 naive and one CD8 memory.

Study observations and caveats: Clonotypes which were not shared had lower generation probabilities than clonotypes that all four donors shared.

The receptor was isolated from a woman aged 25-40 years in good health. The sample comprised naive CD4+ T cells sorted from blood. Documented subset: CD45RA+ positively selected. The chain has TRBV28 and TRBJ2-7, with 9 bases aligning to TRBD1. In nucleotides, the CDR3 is TGTGCCAGCAGTTACCTGCCGGGACAGGGCTTCTCCTACGAGCAGTACTTC. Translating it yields CASSYLPGQGFSYEQYF.